This T cell receptor beta chain was identified in a study of blood T cell repertoires in COVID-19. CDR3 length: 13 amino acids. Trimming pared 6 bases from V and 2 bases from J, leaving 8 bases between. Germline loops: CDR1 ENHRY, CDR2 SYGVKD. Measured with immunoSEQ multiplex PCR; TCRdb has only the in-frame clones, and not every one. The sample lists around 260,000 clones; around nine tenths were seen once. V is TRBV10-3 and J is TRBJ1-5; D is unclear. The clonotype was recovered from a woman aged 55-69 years with COVID-19, enrolled during active disease. Sequences were obtained from peripheral blood. Here the CDR3 DNA reads TGTGCCATCAGCCCGTCGGGCAATCAGCCCCAGCATTTT. Translated: CAISPSGNQPQHF.